This T cell receptor beta chain was captured by sequencing in a study of CXCR3-negative and CXCR3-positive naive CD8 T cells. Notes on the study in general: TRB CDR3s were more hydrophobic in CXCR3-positive than in CXCR3-negative naive cells. Memory CD8+ cells had much lower diversity, and both naive subsets had comparably high diversity.

This CDR3 spans 14 amino acids. UMI-labeled TRB cDNA libraries were prepared by 5' RACE. From the 5' RACE reads, TCRdb lists one entry per CDR3 protein and no DNA. The sample is made up of under 85,000 distinct CDR3 sequences, and the top ten hold approximately 0.6% of it. Remarks on this clonotype: What it binds is unknown.

The sequencing sample was made of naive CXCR3+ CD8+ T cells from blood. As to subset: CD45RO-CCR7+CD27+CD95- naive CD8+ T cells expressing CXCR3 (TNR3+). The clonotype originates from a human donor in good health. Some clones in this sample may be carry-over from other donors' samples. The V call is TRBV12-3 or TRBV12-4, the J call TRBJ2-7; TCRdb's assignment of TRBD1 cannot be checked, as there is no DNA. The CDR3 region is CASSMGPPPSEQYF.